The sequence of this TCR beta chain was determined in a study of neurological immune-mediated disorders. Germline lookup yields CDR1 LGHDT and CDR2 YNNKEL (reference sequence). The CDR3 is 15 residues long. J gave up 7 bases and V 4 bases, and 6 bases lay outside the gene matches. TCRdb recomputed calls from the 5' RACE reads with MiXCR, one row per CDR3 protein. Altogether roughly 66,000 distinct CDR3 sequences are present, 4.5% to 5.5% being singletons, with the ten largest covering roughly 2.2%. This clonotype was observed at least ten times. The rearrangement joins TRBV3-1 to TRBJ1-4; TRBD1 matches 10 bases. The sequenced sample was PBMCs. The clonotype was recovered from a woman in her 70s with multiple sclerosis. This chain's CDR3 is CASSPRDRGGEKLFF. CDR3 bases: TGTGCCAGCAGCCCCCGGGACAGGGGTGGTGAAAAACTGTTTTTT. Together with reference TRBV3-1 and TRBJ1-4, the CDR3 gives the full variable domain: DTAVSQTPKYLVTQMGNDKSIKCEQNLGHDTMYWYKQDSKKFLKIMFSYNNKELIINETVPNRFSPKSPDKAHLNLHINSLELGDSAVYFCASSPRDRGGEKLFFGSGTQLSVL.